The 28 T cell receptor beta chains listed next were all sequenced from one sample in a study of T cells expressing NK-cell markers. TCRdb reanalyzed the 5' RACE reads and collapses them to one entry per CDR3 protein, without DNA. The specimen's table records a few hundred thousand distinct CDR3 sequences. What was sequenced was blood T cells: a sorted CD56 or NKG2C T cell subset, CD4+ or CD8+ T cells, or bulk PBMC T cells (not recorded which). The source is a man between 18 and 35 years old in good health.

This chain joins TRBV5-1 and TRBJ2-1; the D gene TCRdb calls, TRBD2, cannot be checked with no DNA. The CDR3 contains 14 residues. From germline, CDR1 is SGHRS and CDR2 YFSETQ. CDR3 sequence reads: CASSPKTSPGEQFF.

The CDR3 loop is CAISEGVGQGINQPQHF. The gene calls are TRBV10-3 and TRBJ1-5; TCRdb indicates TRBD1, and absent DNA this call remains unverified. Germline V lookup: CDR1 ENHRY, CDR2 SYGVKD. This CDR3 spans 17 amino acids.

The rearrangement links TRBV20-1 to TRBJ2-5; TCRdb reports TRBD2, a call that lacks DNA to check it against. CDR3 length: 13 residues. Germline CDR1 reads DFQATT; CDR2 reads SNEGSKA (reference sequence). The CDR3 loop reads CSASSGRAETQYF.

V gene TRBV10-3 combines with J gene TRBJ2-1. Germline V gives CDR1 ENHRY, CDR2 SYGVKD. This CDR3 is built from 15 residues. Here the CDR3 reads CAISPDETISREQFF.

The genes are TRBV18 and TRBJ2-3. The CDR3 runs to 13 residues. Per germline, CDR1 KGHSH and CDR2 LQKENI. The CDR3 reads CASSPRAADTQYF. The entire variable domain, with the rest obtained from reference TRBV18 and TRBJ2-3, is as follows: NAGVMQNPRHLVRRRGQEARLRCSPMKGHSHVYWYRQLPEEGLKFMVYLQKENIIDESGMPKERFSAEFPKEGPSILRIQQVVRGDSAAYFCASSPRAADTQYFGPGTRLTVL.

The CDR3 here is CASIGGQGEEKLFF. The rearrangement uses TRBV12-3 or TRBV12-4 and TRBJ1-4; the TRBD1 assignment by TCRdb is unverifiable without DNA. The CDR3 runs to 14 residues.

The chain uses TRBV6-1 and TRBJ2-3; TCRdb's D call of TRBD1 is untestable without DNA. The CDR3 is made up of 15 amino acids. Germline V gene sequence: CDR1 MNHNS, CDR2 SASEGT. CDR3 protein: CASRGGLWSTDTQYF.

The genes are TRBV28 and TRBJ2-1; TCRdb's assignment of TRBD1 cannot be checked, as there is no DNA. This CDR3 comprises 14 residues. Germline CDR1 MDHEN, CDR2 SYDVKM. The CDR3 protein is CASGGTGSYNEQFF. Full variable domain (missing parts from reference TRBV28 and TRBJ2-1): DVKVTQSSRYLVKRTGEKVFLECVQDMDHENMFWYRQDPGLGLRLIYFSYDVKMKEKGDIPEGYSVSREKKERFSLILESASTNQTSMYLCASGGTGSYNEQFFGPGTRLTVL.

The chain combines TRBV2 with TRBJ2-5; TCRdb gives TRBD2 as the D gene, but with no DNA this cannot be confirmed. Germline V gene lookup returns CDR1 SNHLY and CDR2 FYNNEI. The CDR3 is 15 amino acids. The CDR3 is CASRATSGRGETQYF. Variable domain in full (rest from reference TRBV2 and TRBJ2-5): EPEVTQTPSHQVTQMGQEVILRCVPISNHLYFYWYRQILGQKVEFLVSFYNNEISEKSEIFDDQFSVERPDGSNFTLKIRSTKLEDSAMYFCASRATSGRGETQYFGPGTRLLVL.

The rearrangement links TRBV12-3 or TRBV12-4 to TRBJ1-4; the D gene TCRdb calls, TRBD1, cannot be checked with no DNA. CDR3 length: 12 amino acids. The CDR3 sequence is CASSTGVEKLFF.

V usage is TRBV29-1 and J usage is TRBJ2-2. Germline V gene data show CDR1 as SQVTM and CDR2 as ANQGSEA. This CDR3 has 13 amino acids. This CDR3 is CSVDADSTGELFF.

The chain links TRBV29-1 to TRBJ2-3; TCRdb lists TRBD2, though no DNA is available to test this call. Per the germline V gene, CDR1 is SQVTM and CDR2 is ANQGSEA. The CDR3 is 14 residues long. The CDR3 spells CSVVNWGGTDTQYF.

The chain is built from TRBV7-9 and TRBJ2-5; TCRdb's D gene call, TRBD1, goes unchecked for lack of DNA. Germline assignment: CDR1 SEHNR and CDR2 FQNEAQ (reference sequence). This CDR3 region has 14 residues. The chain's CDR3 is CASSLGDRVETQYF.

The J gene is TRBJ2-3, the V gene TRBV20-1; TCRdb names TRBD1, which stays unverified in the absence of DNA. From germline, CDR1 is DFQATT and CDR2 SNEGSKA (reference sequence). This CDR3 is built from 15 residues. The CDR3 spells CSARAGQAGTDTQYF.

This chain joins TRBV18 and TRBJ2-4; TCRdb proposes TRBD1, but this gene call is untestable without DNA. The germline V gene has CDR1 KGHSH and CDR2 LQKENI. The CDR3 is made up of 13 amino acids. The chain's CDR3 is CASSPNTRPVQYF. Supplemented by reference TRBV18 and TRBJ2-4, the full variable domain reads NAGVMQNPRHLVRRRGQEARLRCSPMKGHSHVYWYRQLPEEGLKFMVYLQKENIIDESGMPKERFSAEFPKEGPSILRIQQVVRGDSAAYFCASSPNTRPVQYFGAGTRLSVL.

The chain uses TRBV20-1 and TRBJ1-1; there is no DNA to check the TCRdb D call of TRBD1. Germline CDR1 reads DFQATT; CDR2 reads SNEGSKA (reference sequence). The CDR3 extends over 14 amino acids. CDR3 protein: CSAPKTGVGNEAFF.

The V gene is TRBV12-3 or TRBV12-4, the J gene TRBJ2-1; with no DNA, the TCRdb D assignment of TRBD1 cannot be verified. The CDR3 is made up of 15 amino acids. The CDR3 here is CASSLGGDGITEQFF.

This chain's CDR3 is CASSLQGPDAFF. V and J are TRBV5-6 and TRBJ1-1; TCRdb's D call of TRBD1 is untestable without DNA. Germline CDR1 is SGHDT and CDR2 is YYEEEE. CDR3 length: 12 residues. The variable domain in full, with the rest retrieved from reference TRBV5-6 and TRBJ1-1, is DAGVTQSPTHLIKTRGQQVTLRCSPKSGHDTVSWYQQALGQGPQFIFQYYEEEERQRGNFPDRFSGHQFPNYSSELNVNALLLGDSALYLCASSLQGPDAFFGQGTRLTVV.

The chain carries TRBV7-8 and TRBJ2-2; the TCRdb D gene call, TRBD1, has no DNA to confirm it. The length of the CDR3 is 15 residues. Germline V gives CDR1 SGHVS, CDR2 FQNEAQ. The CDR3 protein is CASSLVTGQLGELFF.

The chain couples TRBV20-1 to TRBJ1-1; no DNA is available, so the TRBD1 call from TCRdb remains unchecked. The CDR3 runs 13 residues. Looked up from germline, CDR1 is DFQATT and CDR2 is SNEGSKA (reference sequence). The CDR3 sequence is CSAPQRAGTEAFF.

This rearrangement joins TRBV29-1 to TRBJ1-3. The CDR3 is 13 residues long. From germline, CDR1 is SQVTM and CDR2 ANQGSEA. The CDR3 loop reads CSVGRTSGNTIYF.

The chain employs TRBV7-8 and TRBJ1-2; TCRdb selects TRBD1, and the lack of DNA leaves this call unchecked. The CDR3 runs to 14 residues. Germline V gene sequence: CDR1 SGHVS, CDR2 FQNEAQ. CDR3 protein: CASSTTGTGDGYTF.

The chain couples TRBV9 to TRBJ1-2. Germline V lookup: CDR1 SGDLS, CDR2 YYNGEE. This CDR3 is built from 14 residues. The CDR3: CASSPGAAPLGYTF.

This chain joins TRBV9 and TRBJ2-2. Germline loops: CDR1 SGDLS, CDR2 YYNGEE. The CDR3 length is 13 residues. CDR3 sequence reads: CASNQYTAGELFF.

The V call is TRBV3-1, the J call TRBJ1-3; TCRdb proposes TRBD1, but this gene call is untestable without DNA. The CDR3 covers 13 residues. The germline gives CDR1 LGHDT, CDR2 YNNKEL (reference sequence). CDR3 amino acids: CASSQADRGTIYF.

The chain recombines TRBV21-1 with TRBJ1-5. TRBV21-1 has pseudogene status. The CDR3 sequence is 11 residues long. CDR3 region: CASTTDQPQHF.

The chain's CDR3 is CASSLEGQGGLAGAYEQFF. The chain recombines TRBV5-1 with TRBJ2-1; absent DNA, TCRdb's TRBD2 call cannot be checked. Germline CDR1 is SGHRS and CDR2 is YFSETQ. The CDR3 contains 19 residues. The full variable domain, in which reference TRBV5-1 and TRBJ2-1 provide the parts outside the CDR3, is KAGVTQTPRYLIKTRGQQVTLSCSPISGHRSVSWYQQTPGQGLQFLFEYFSETQRNKGNFPGRFSGRQFSNSRSEMNVSTLELGDSALYLCASSLEGQGGLAGAYEQFFGPGTRLTVL.

The chain joins TRBV12-3 or TRBV12-4 to TRBJ2-1; TCRdb selects TRBD1, and the lack of DNA leaves this call unchecked. CDR3 length: 14 residues. The chain's CDR3 is CASRESGTGGKQFF.